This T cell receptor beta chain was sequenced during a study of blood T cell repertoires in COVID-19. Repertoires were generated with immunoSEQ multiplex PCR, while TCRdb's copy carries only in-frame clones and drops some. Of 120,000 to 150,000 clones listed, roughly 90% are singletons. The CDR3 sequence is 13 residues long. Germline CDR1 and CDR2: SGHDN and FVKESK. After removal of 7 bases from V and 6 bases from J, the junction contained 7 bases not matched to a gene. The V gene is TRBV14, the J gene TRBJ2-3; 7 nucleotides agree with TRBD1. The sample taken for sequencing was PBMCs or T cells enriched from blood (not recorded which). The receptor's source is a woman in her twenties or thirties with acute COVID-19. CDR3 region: CASTPGGRDTQYF. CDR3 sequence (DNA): TGTGCCAGCACCCCAGGGGGTCGTGATACGCAGTATTTT. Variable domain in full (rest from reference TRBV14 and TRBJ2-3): EAGVTQFPSHSVIEKGQTVTLRCDPISGHDNLYWYRRVMGKEIKFLLHFVKESKQDESGMPNNRFLAERTGGTYSTLKVQPAELEDSGVYFCASTPGGRDTQYFGPGTRLTVL.